This T cell receptor (beta chain) was identified in a study of OX40 agonist ivuxolimab in advanced cancers. Germline-derived CDR1 and CDR2 are MNHEY and SMNVEV (reference sequence). Trimming at V came to 3 bases and at J to 8 bases, leaving 14 bases not matched to a gene. The CDR3 length is 16 residues. The study, taken as a whole, reports: Normalized expansion of T-cell clones was also low for some nonresponders.

Comment on this clone: The antigen is unknown.

Only in-frame clones appear in the TCRdb table, and some are missing; sequencing was by immunoSEQ multiplex PCR. The sample carries 55,000 to 70,000 clones, approximately 84% recorded once. The sample here was CD4+ or CD8+ T cells sorted from blood, taken in a trial of the OX40 agonist ivuxolimab. This chain links TRBV27 with TRBJ1-2, with TRBD1 matching over 8 bases. The source is an adult with an advanced solid tumor such as melanoma, head and neck, liver or kidney cancer. In DNA, the CDR3 is TGTGCCAGCAGTTTCGAACCCCCGAGGACAGGGCTAGGCTACACCTTC. Protein: CASSFEPPRTGLGYTF.